This is a list of T cell receptor beta chains from one sample in a study of cytomegalovirus exposure and HLA in healthy donors. The repertoire was sequenced with immunoSEQ multiplex PCR; TCRdb's copy has only in-frame clones and lacks some. In the table there are hundreds of thousands of clones, about 90% of which are singletons. Sequencing input: PBMCs. The receptors here all came from a man younger than 35 in good health and CMV-seropositive. The CDR3 runs from the conserved cysteine through the conserved F or W. The order of the fields is CDR3 length, clone size, D gene, J gene, V gene, CDR3 DNA, CDR3 protein. D genes are given only for firm matches. Rows give clone size only sometimes, using once, few, many, or a class for an expanded clone.

CDR3 length: 12; clone size: -; D gene: -; J gene: TRBJ1-1; V gene: TRBV28; CDR3 DNA: TGTGCCAGCAGTTTACAAGGGACTGAAGCTTTCTTT; CDR3 protein: CASSLQGTEAFF
CDR3 length: 12; clone size: -; D gene: TRBD1; J gene: TRBJ2-1; V gene: TRBV30; CDR3 DNA: TGTGCCTGGGGGGGACAGGGGAATGAGCAGTTCTTC; CDR3 protein: CAWGGQGNEQFF
CDR3 length: 12; clone size: -; D gene: -; J gene: TRBJ2-5; V gene: TRBV29-1; CDR3 DNA: TGCAGCGGGGCGGGGATGGAAGAGACCCAGTACTTC; CDR3 protein: CSGAGMEETQYF
CDR3 length: 13; clone size: -; D gene: TRBD2; J gene: TRBJ2-7; V gene: TRBV2; CDR3 DNA: TGTGCCAGCAAACTAGCGCGAATCTACGAGCAGTACTTC; CDR3 protein: CASKLARIYEQYF
CDR3 length: 14; clone size: -; D gene: -; J gene: TRBJ1-2; V gene: TRBV6-6; CDR3 DNA: TGTGCCAGCAGTTCAGGACCTGCCGGCTATGGCTACACCTTC; CDR3 protein: CASSSGPAGYGYTF
CDR3 length: 16; clone size: -; D gene: -; J gene: TRBJ1-1; V gene: TRBV5-1; CDR3 DNA: TGCGCCAGCAGCTTGGTTGGGGGTGGCGTAGAGACTGAAGCTTTCTTT; CDR3 protein: CASSLVGGGVETEAFF
CDR3 length: 13; clone size: few; D gene: -; J gene: TRBJ1-5; V gene: TRBV2; CDR3 DNA: TGTGCCAGCAGTGTTTTGGGGGCTCAGCCCCAGCATTTT; CDR3 protein: CASSVLGAQPQHF
CDR3 length: 16; clone size: once; D gene: -; J gene: TRBJ2-1; V gene: TRBV27; CDR3 DNA: TGTGCCAGCAGTTCGCCCCGGGGCTCAAGCTACAATGAGCAGTTCTTC; CDR3 protein: CASSSPRGSSYNEQFF
CDR3 length: 15; clone size: -; D gene: TRBD1; J gene: TRBJ1-1; V gene: TRBV6-5; CDR3 DNA: TGTGCCAGCAGTTACACCGGGACAGGGGATCCTGAAGCTTTCTTT; CDR3 protein: CASSYTGTGDPEAFF
CDR3 length: 14; clone size: -; D gene: TRBD2; J gene: TRBJ2-7; V gene: TRBV5-1; CDR3 DNA: TGCGCCAGCAGCTGGACTAGCGGGAGCTACGAGCAGTACTTC; CDR3 protein: CASSWTSGSYEQYF
CDR3 length: 15; clone size: -; D gene: -; J gene: TRBJ2-1; V gene: TRBV2; CDR3 DNA: TGTGCCAGCAGCGCTGGGACTGCACCTTACAATGAGCAGTTCTTC; CDR3 protein: CASSAGTAPYNEQFF
CDR3 length: 14; clone size: -; D gene: -; J gene: TRBJ1-2; V gene: TRBV19; CDR3 DNA: TGTGCCAGTAGTCCCGACCGATACGACTATGGCTACACCTTC; CDR3 protein: CASSPDRYDYGYTF
CDR3 length: 16; clone size: -; D gene: TRBD2; J gene: TRBJ2-7; V gene: TRBV15; CDR3 DNA: TGTGCCACCAGCAGAGATTCGCTAGCGGGGACCTACGAGCAGTACTTC; CDR3 protein: CATSRDSLAGTYEQYF